This T cell receptor beta chain was captured in a study of T cell changes during pregnancy in multiple sclerosis. This table comes from immunoSEQ multiplex PCR, and its TCRdb copy is limited to in-frame clones, with some not included. The sample carries tens of thousands of clones, 93% recorded once. The TCR sequence derives from a female donor with multiple sclerosis, enrolled in a pregnancy study. The starting material was peripheral blood, obtained after pregnancy.

The CDR3 protein is CASSLKAGSPGANVLTF. Written as DNA, the CDR3 is TGTGCCAGCAGCTTGAAGGCAGGGTCTCCTGGGGCCAACGTCCTGACTTTC. V gene TRBV5-4 combines with J gene TRBJ2-6; D perhaps matches TRBD1 (5 bases). The CDR3 totals 17 residues. V was pared by 1 base and J by 2 bases, with 13 bases between. Germline V gene sequence: CDR1 SGHNT, CDR2 YYREEE (reference sequence).